Below, 23 T cell receptor beta chains from the same sample are listed, as sequenced in a study of T cell clonality in common variable immunodeficiency. Using immunoSEQ multiplex PCR, the repertoire was profiled, and TCRdb retains in-frame clones only, with some absent. Sampling found approximately 34,000 clones, none seen once. Sequencing was carried out using peripheral blood mononuclear cells. The origin of the receptors is a person between 18 and 69 years old in good health.

This clone was found many times. The chain's CDR3 is CASSEGTGVGSGANVLFF. The part of the CDR3 DNA that was read is TGCGCCAGCAGCGAAGGGACAGGGGTCGGCTCTGGGGCCAACGTG. The chain combines TRBV5-1 with TRBJ2-2; 10 bases line up with TRBD1. With the read ending 3 residues before the CDR3 end, the germline J gene is used to fill in that end. Germline loops: CDR1 SGHRS, CDR2 YFSETQ. The CDR3 runs 18 residues.

This clone has ten or more counts. The read ends 3 residues early relative to the CDR3; the germline J gene fills the gap. The sample holds other DNA sequences that translate to the same CDR3. The chain employs TRBV2 and TRBJ2-5; maybe TRBD1 (7 bases). From germline, CDR1 is SNHLY and CDR2 FYNNEI. The ends were cut back, 2 bases at V and 4 bases at J, with 17 bases in the middle. The CDR3 totals 16 residues. CDR3 DNA (partial): TGTGCCAGCAGTGAAAAGCGGCAGGGGGGATTAGAGACC. As protein: CASSEKRQGGLET. Given in full, the CDR3 is CASSEKRQGGLETQYF.

This clone showed up many times. The read ends 3 residues shy of where the CDR3 ends; the end is completed using the germline J gene. The chain couples TRBV29-1 to TRBJ2-7; TRBD2 matches 7 bases. The CDR3 length is 13 residues. Germline V gives CDR1 SQVTM, CDR2 ANQGSEA. V dropped 4 bases and J dropped 3; count of bases not matched to a gene: 6. CDR3 amino acids: CSVGGTNFYEQYF. CDR3 DNA, as far as it was read: TGCAGCGTTGGCGGGACTAACTTCTACGAG.

This clone turned up a few times. From the germline J gene comes the end of the CDR3, since the read stops 3 residues before it. The V gene is TRBV20-1, the J gene TRBJ2-7; TRBD2 agrees at 11 bases. V shed 6 bases, J shed 4 bases, and the junction held 14 bases outside the gene matches. Germline CDR1 reads DFQATT; CDR2 reads SNEGSKA (reference sequence). The CDR3 extends over 16 amino acids. The CDR3 sequence is CSAGGASGRPQYEQYF. CDR3 DNA (partial): TGCAGTGCCGGGGGGGCTAGCGGGAGGCCCCAATACGAG.

CDR3 loop: CASSMSSGNTIYF. Incomplete CDR3 DNA: TGTGCCAGTAGTATGTCCAGCGGTAACACC. The genes are TRBV19 and TRBJ1-3; no firm D call. With the read ending 3 residues before the CDR3 end, the germline J gene is used to fill in that end. The germline V and J ends were trimmed by 3 bases and 7 bases, with 10 bases remaining between them. Germline V gene sequence: CDR1 LNHDA, CDR2 SQIVND (reference sequence). This CDR3 has 13 amino acids.

The sample holds a few counts of this clone. The CDR3 loop reads CASTLTGNHQPQYF. CDR3 DNA (partial): TGTGCCAGCACTCTTACAGGGAACCATCAGCCG. The rearrangement joins TRBV6-2 or TRBV6-3 to TRBJ2-3, with D perhaps TRBD1 (6 bases). With the read ending 3 residues before the CDR3 end, the germline J gene is used to fill in that end. There are 14 residues in the CDR3. Germline CDR1 is MNHEY and CDR2 is SVGEGT.

This clone showed up many times. From the germline J gene comes the end of the CDR3, since the read stops 3 residues before it. The chain couples TRBV20-1 to TRBJ2-1, with TRBD2 matching over 15 bases. The germline V gene encodes CDR1 DFQATT and CDR2 SNEGSKA (reference sequence). Unmatched junction bases numbered 14, after V lost 1 base and J lost 7 bases. The CDR3 sequence is 19 residues long. CDR3 protein: CSARARTSGGAYLGNEQFF. Incomplete CDR3 DNA: TGCAGTGCTAGAGCCAGGACTAGCGGGGGGGCCTATTTGGGGAATGAG.

Notes on this clone: The CDR3 extends 3 residues past the end of the read, so its final part is completed from the germline J gene. The chain couples TRBV18 to TRBJ1-6; D remains unclear. CDR1 is KGHSH and CDR2 is LQKENI in the germline V gene. The CDR3 is 14 residues long. The germline V and J ends were trimmed by 3 bases and 2 bases, with 5 bases remaining between them. CDR3 in amino acids: CASSPTPYNSPLHF. CDR3 DNA (partial): TGTGCCAGCTCACCGACACCCTATAATTCACCC.

This clone was seen more than once but under ten times. The CDR3 extends 3 residues past the end of the read, so its final part is completed from the germline J gene. The chain combines TRBV30 with TRBJ1-2; 7 nucleotides line up with TRBD1. Germline lookup yields CDR1 GTSNPN and CDR2 SVGIG (reference sequence). The CDR3 has 15 amino acids. Trimming removed 3 bases from V and 0 bases from J; junction bases left unmatched: 7. Partial CDR3 DNA: TGTGCCTGGAGCGGGACAGTCATCGCTAACTATGGC. Translated, it gives CAWSGTVIANYG. The entire CDR3 protein is CAWSGTVIANYGYTF.

This clone was recorded at least ten times. The CDR3 is cut off 3 residues early in the read; its end comes from the germline J gene. This chain links TRBV5-6 with TRBJ2-3, with D possibly being TRBD1 or TRBD2 (5 bases each). The V end lost 4 bases, the J end lost 5 bases, and 17 bases lay between the germline ends. CDR1 SGHDT and CDR2 YYEEEE come from the germline V gene. The CDR3 contains 15 residues. CDR3 bases read: TGTGCCAGCAGCCTTGACGTCTCGAGGGGAGATACG. Translated: CASSLDVSRGDT. The full CDR3 protein is CASSLDVSRGDTQYF.

This clone was observed at least ten times. The CDR3 bases that were read are TGTGCCAGCAGTGGACAAGAGGACTATGGC. Encoded protein: CASSGQEDYG. In full, the CDR3 reads CASSGQEDYGYTF. This chain connects TRBV6-1 to TRBJ1-2; D ambiguous. The read comes to an end 3 residues before the CDR3 does, leaving the germline J gene to fill in the end. This CDR3 is built from 13 residues. The V end lost 4 bases, the J end lost 3 bases, and 9 bases lay between the germline ends. Germline V CDR1 and CDR2: MNHNS, SASEGT.

Many counts were recorded for this clone. The read is 3 residues too short to cover the CDR3 end, so that end is filled in from the germline J gene. The chain links TRBV7-9 to TRBJ1-2, with 9 nucleotides matching TRBD1. Germline CDR1 and CDR2: SEHNR and FQNEAQ (reference sequence). The CDR3 consists of 14 residues. With 1 base clipped from V and 4 bases from J, the junction kept 1 base outside the gene matches. This CDR3 is CASSLVQGAYGYTF. Partial CDR3 DNA: TGTGCCAGCAGCTTAGTACAGGGGGCCTATGGC.

There are many counts of this clone. The read ends 3 residues before the CDR3 terminus; that terminus is restored from the germline J gene. The chain uses TRBV19 and TRBJ2-7; TRBD1 might be the D (5 bases). This CDR3 is 15 amino acids long. Trimming shortened V by 5 bases and J by 0 bases, and 14 bases separated the two germline ends. Germline values: CDR1 LNHDA, CDR2 SQIVND (reference sequence). The CDR3 here is CASSSNRMGSYEQYF. CDR3 bases read: TGTGCCAGTAGTTCAAACAGGATGGGCTCCTACGAG.

This clone was recorded many times. The read ends 3 residues before the CDR3 terminus; that terminus is restored from the germline J gene. This chain uses TRBV6-1 with TRBJ2-3, with 8 bases identical to TRBD1. The CDR3 has 16 residues. Germline CDR1 is MNHNS and CDR2 is SASEGT. V trimming: 1 base; J trimming: 0 bases; junction bases outside the gene matches: 3. The CDR3 bases that were read are TGTGCCAGCAGTGAAGAGACAGGGGCTAGCACAGATACG. This sequence encodes CASSEETGASTDT. The full CDR3 is CASSEETGASTDTQYF.

This clone has at least ten counts. The read gets to within 3 residues of the CDR3 end, and the germline J gene fills in the rest. V is TRBV28 and J is TRBJ2-7; 9 nucleotides line up with TRBD2. From germline, CDR1 is MDHEN and CDR2 SYDVKM. The CDR3 contains 15 residues. Trimming at V came to 2 bases and at J to 3 bases, leaving 5 bases not matched to a gene. CDR3 DNA (partial): TGTGCCAGCAGTTTACGCCTAGCGGGGTTCTACGAG. Translated, it gives CASSLRLAGFYE. The entire CDR3 sequence reads CASSLRLAGFYEQYF.

This clone was found many times. The observed sequence ends 3 residues before the CDR3 terminus, with the missing tail filled in from the germline J gene. This chain connects TRBV20-1 to TRBJ2-5; a possible D gene is TRBD2 (7 bases). CDR1 is DFQATT and CDR2 is SNEGSKA in the germline V gene (reference sequence). CDR3 length: 16 residues. V lost 8 bases, J lost 5 bases, and 27 bases lay in between. CDR3 DNA, as far as it was read: TGCAGTACCAGCGAGGGCGGGGGCGTTATGTTGGAGACC. Translated: CSTSEGGGVMLET. The whole CDR3 protein is CSTSEGGGVMLETQYF.

This clone appeared many times. Read data end 3 residues before the CDR3 end; the end is taken from the germline J gene. V gene TRBV30 combines with J gene TRBJ2-1, with D possibly matching TRBD1 (5 bases). The CDR3 has 14 amino acids. V dropped 0 bases and J dropped 5 bases, with 11 bases sitting between them. Germline V lookup: CDR1 GTSNPN, CDR2 SVGIG (reference sequence). This chain's CDR3 is CAWSVGWTHNEQFF. Partial CDR3 DNA: TGTGCCTGGAGTGTGGGGTGGACACACAATGAG.

This clone was seen repeatedly, ten times or more. The sequenced fragment ends 3 residues before the CDR3 boundary, so the rest is inferred from the germline J gene. The rearrangement links TRBV20-1 to TRBJ2-3; D perhaps matches TRBD2 (6 bases). The germline V gene encodes CDR1 DFQATT and CDR2 SNEGSKA (reference sequence). CDR3 length equals 15 residues. The CDR3 spells CSAPTEGQSHQPQYF. CDR3 bases read: TGCAGTGCCCCAACGGAGGGTCAATCCCATCAGCCG.

This clone was recorded many times. The read terminates 3 residues ahead of where the CDR3 ends, so the germline J gene completes it. The chain uses TRBV5-4 and TRBJ2-1; TRBD2 matches at 9 bases. The germline CDR1 and CDR2 sequences are SGHNT and YYREEE (reference sequence). The junction had 5 bases not matched to a gene; V was cut back by 2 bases and J by 5 bases. CDR3 size: 15 residues. CDR3 bases read: TGTGCCAGCAGCTTCCCTAGCGGGGCAAACAATGAG. Amino acids: CASSFPSGANNE. From start to end, the CDR3 is CASSFPSGANNEQFF.

This clone has a handful of counts. Coverage ceases 3 residues before the CDR3 finishes, and the germline J gene fills in the end. V usage is TRBV19 and J usage is TRBJ1-3, with D perhaps matching TRBD1 (5 bases). CDR3 length equals 11 residues. CDR1 is LNHDA and CDR2 is SQIVND in the germline V gene (reference sequence). V shed 8 bases and J shed 5 bases, with 7 bases lying between them. The CDR3 region is CASDRRNTIYF. The CDR3 DNA, read in part, is TGTGCCAGTGACAGACGAAACACC.

Only a few counts were recorded for this clone. Read coverage stops 3 residues before the CDR3 terminus; the germline J gene supplies the remainder. The chain recombines TRBV30 with TRBJ2-5; D not resolved. The CDR3 totals 11 residues. The germline V and J ends were trimmed by 1 base and 3 bases, with 3 bases remaining between them. Germline V gives CDR1 GTSNPN, CDR2 SVGIG (reference sequence). The sequenced part of the CDR3 DNA is TGTGCCTGGAGTGCCGAAGAGACC. The encoded protein is CAWSAEET. From start to end, the CDR3 is CAWSAEETQYF.

This clone came up many times. The CDR3 goes on 3 residues after the read ends, and that part is filled in from the germline J gene. This chain connects TRBV10-1 to TRBJ2-3; D is perhaps TRBD2 (5 bases). Deletions cut 3 bases from V and 0 bases from J, with 19 bases between. Looked up from germline, CDR1 is WNHNN and CDR2 is SYGVQD (reference sequence). This CDR3 region has 18 residues. CDR3 protein: CASSDRHRLTTSTDTQYF. The CDR3 DNA, read in part, is TGCGCCAGCAGTGATCGGCACCGATTGACTACTAGCACAGATACG.

This clone came up a few times. At one boundary the junction diverges from the germline segment, which might be a read error. The CDR3 end is not reached by the read, which stops 3 residues before it; the germline J gene fills it in. The V gene is TRBV10-1, the J gene TRBJ2-1; TRBD2 matches at 14 bases. Germline V gives CDR1 WNHNN, CDR2 SYGVQD (reference sequence). This CDR3 contains 14 residues. CDR3 amino acids: CTSSDGLAGGEQFF. Incomplete CDR3 DNA: TGCACCAGCAGTGATGGACTAGCGGGAGGTGAG.